This TCR beta chain derives from a study of T cell repertoires in cytomegalovirus infection. Background on the study: Use of recently identified HLA-C-restricted and well-studied HLA-B-restricted CMV epitopes was part of the study. Public TCR beta signatures provided an indication of both CMV infection and a matching HLA type.

One entry per CDR3 protein results from TCRdb running MiXCR on the reads. The sample contains 160,000 or so distinct CDR3 sequences, less than 25% of which appear only once. Broader study findings: CMV carriers having the relevant HLA were flagged by cumulative public TCR beta family frequency. HLA-C-restricted CMV-specific TCR beta clonotypes prevailed in the ex vivo response.

This clonotype was picked up a small number of times. Its antigen is unknown. This CDR3 spans 15 amino acids. The V and J ends lost 2 bases and 3 bases, in that order; junction bases with no gene match: 3. The V gene's germline CDR1 is SGHTA and CDR2 FQGNSA. The TCR comes from a human donor in good health (CMV status not recorded). Some clones in this sample may be carry-over from other donors' samples. The sequencing used CD8+ T cells from cultured PBMCs, collected from culture after CMV antigen stimulation. The chain recombines TRBV7-2 with TRBJ1-4; TRBD1 matches 7 bases. CDR3: CASSLPGTANEKLFF. The CDR3 DNA reads as TGTGCCAGCAGCTTACCTGGGACAGCTAATGAAAAACTGTTTTTT.